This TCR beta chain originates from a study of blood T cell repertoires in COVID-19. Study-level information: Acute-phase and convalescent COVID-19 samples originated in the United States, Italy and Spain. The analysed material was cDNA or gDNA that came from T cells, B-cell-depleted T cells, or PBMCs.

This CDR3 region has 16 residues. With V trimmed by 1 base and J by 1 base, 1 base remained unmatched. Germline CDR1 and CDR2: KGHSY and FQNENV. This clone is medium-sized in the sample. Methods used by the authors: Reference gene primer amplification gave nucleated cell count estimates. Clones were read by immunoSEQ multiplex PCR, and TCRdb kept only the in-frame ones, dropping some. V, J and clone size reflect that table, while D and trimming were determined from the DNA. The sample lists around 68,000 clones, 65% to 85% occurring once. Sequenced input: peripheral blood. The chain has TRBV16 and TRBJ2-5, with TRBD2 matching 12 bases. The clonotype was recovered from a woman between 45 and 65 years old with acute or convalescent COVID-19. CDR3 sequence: CASSQLGLAGQETQYF. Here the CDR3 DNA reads TGTGCCAGCAGCCAATTGGGACTAGCGGGCCAAGAGACCCAGTACTTC.